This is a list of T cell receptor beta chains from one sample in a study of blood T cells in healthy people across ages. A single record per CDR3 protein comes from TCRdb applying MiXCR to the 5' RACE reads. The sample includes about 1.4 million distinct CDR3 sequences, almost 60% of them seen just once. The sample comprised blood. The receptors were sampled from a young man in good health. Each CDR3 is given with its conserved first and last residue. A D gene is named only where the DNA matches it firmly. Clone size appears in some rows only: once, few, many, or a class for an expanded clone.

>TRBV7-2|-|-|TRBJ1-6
TGTGCCAGCAGCGCCATCACTAATTCACCCCTCCACTTT
CASSAITNSPLHF
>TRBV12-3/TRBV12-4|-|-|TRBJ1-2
TGTGCCAGCAGTTCTGGGGCTCCGAACTATGGCTACACCTTC
CASSSGAPNYGYTF
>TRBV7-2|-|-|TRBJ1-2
TGTGCCAGCAGCTTAAAGTCGGGCAGGGTCGACTATGGCTACACCTTC
CASSLKSGRVDYGYTF
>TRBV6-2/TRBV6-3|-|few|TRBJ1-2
TGTGCCGGCCGGGGGGACGGCGGAGGCTACACCTTC
CAGRGDGGGYTF
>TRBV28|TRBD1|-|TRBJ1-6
TGTGCCAGCGCGACAGGGGTATCCCTCCACTTT
CASATGVSLHF
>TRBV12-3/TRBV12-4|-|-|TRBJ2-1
TGTGCCAGCAGTCCCCTAAGGGGATCGGGCAATGAGCAGTTCTTC
CASSPLRGSGNEQFF
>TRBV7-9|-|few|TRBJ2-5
TGTGCCAGCAGTGGAGCGTCCCAAGTCCAGTACTTC
CASSGASQVQYF
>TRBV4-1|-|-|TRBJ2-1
TGCGCCAGCAGCCACGTAGCTGGGCCCTACAATGAGCAGTTCTTC
CASSHVAGPYNEQFF
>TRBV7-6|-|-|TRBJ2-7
TGTGCCAGCAGCTTAGTTTATGGGGGAAGGTACGAGCAGTACTTC
CASSLVYGGRYEQYF
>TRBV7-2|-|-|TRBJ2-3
TGTGCCAGCAGCTCGTCCCGTAGCACAGATACGCAGTATTTT
CASSSSRSTDTQYF
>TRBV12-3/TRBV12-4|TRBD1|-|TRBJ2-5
TGTGCCAGCAGTTTCGGGACAGGTATAGGGGAGACCCAGTACTTC
CASSFGTGIGETQYF
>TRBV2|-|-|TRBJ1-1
TGTGCCAGCAGGGCCCGACCGGCCGGGGGGCCTGAAGCTTTCTTT
CASRARPAGGPEAFF
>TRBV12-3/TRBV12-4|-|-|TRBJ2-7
TGTGCCTCGTTATGGGGGACCCAGGGCGAGCAGTACTTC
CASLWGTQGEQYF
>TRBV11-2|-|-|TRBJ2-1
TGTGCCAGCAGCTTCGGGGGGCTAAGAGTTCCTGAGCAGTTCTTC
CASSFGGLRVPEQFF
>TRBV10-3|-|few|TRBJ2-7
TGTGCCATCAGTGAGTCGATTGGGCCGGGGTTTTTATCCTACGAGCAGTACTTC
CAISESIGPGFLSYEQYF
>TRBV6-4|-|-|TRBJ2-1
TGTGCCAGCAGTCCTGGAATCGGTGGGAGTATGTACGATGAGCAGTTCTTC
CASSPGIGGSMYDEQFF
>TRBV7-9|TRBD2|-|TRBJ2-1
TGTGCCAGCAGCTTACCTGGACTAGCGGGGAGTCACAATGAGCAGTTCTTC
CASSLPGLAGSHNEQFF
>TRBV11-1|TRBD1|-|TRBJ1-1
TGTGCCAGCAGCCAGCAGACAGGGATCGCTGAAGCTTTCTTT
CASSQQTGIAEAFF
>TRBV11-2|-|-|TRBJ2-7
TGTGCCAGCTTAGACCGAACCCCCGCTTACGAGCAGTACTTC
CASLDRTPAYEQYF
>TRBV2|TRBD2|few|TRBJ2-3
TGTGCCCCCCCCATAGCGGGGGTGCGCACAGATACGCAGTATTTT
CAPPIAGVRTDTQYF
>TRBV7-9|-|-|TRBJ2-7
TGTGCCAGCAGCTCAACTATTAAACCTTTCAGCCTCTACGAGCAGTACTTC
CASSSTIKPFSLYEQYF
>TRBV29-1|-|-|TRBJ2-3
TGCAGCGTTGGATACGATACAGATACGCAGTATTTT
CSVGYDTDTQYF
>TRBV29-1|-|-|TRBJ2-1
TGCAGCGTTGAAGTAATATGGCGGGGCCAATACAATGAGCAGTTCTTC
CSVEVIWRGQYNEQFF
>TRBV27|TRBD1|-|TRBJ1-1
TGTGCCAGCAGTCAAGACAGGGTTAACACTGAAGCTTTCTTT
CASSQDRVNTEAFF
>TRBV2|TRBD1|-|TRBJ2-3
TGTGCCAGCAGACAGGGGGATACGCAGTATTTT
CASRQGDTQYF
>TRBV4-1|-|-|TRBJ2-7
TGCGCCAGCAGCCAAGCCCCACAGGGCCTGAGATACGAGCAGTACTTC
CASSQAPQGLRYEQYF
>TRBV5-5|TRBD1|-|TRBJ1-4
TGTGCCAGCAGCGGACACAGGGGGACTAATGAAAAACTGTTTTTT
CASSGHRGTNEKLFF
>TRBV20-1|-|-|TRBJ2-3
TGCAGTGCCGGCCCCCTCACAGATACGCAGTATTTT
CSAGPLTDTQYF
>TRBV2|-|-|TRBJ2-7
TGTGCCAGCTTAAACAGGGAATACGAGCAGTACTTC
CASLNREYEQYF
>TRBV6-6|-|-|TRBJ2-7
TGTGCCAGCAGGTACTCGCCGGGCGCCTCTAACGAGCAGTACTTC
CASRYSPGASNEQYF
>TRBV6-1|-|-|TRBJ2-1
TGTGCCAGCTGTCAAGTCCAGTTCTTC
CASCQVQFF
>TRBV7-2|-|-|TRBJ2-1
TGTGCCAGCACCCGTGGGGTGGGCTTATACAATGAGCAGTTCTTC
CASTRGVGLYNEQFF
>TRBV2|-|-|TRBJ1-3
TGTGCCAGCAAGGGTGAAAGCTCTGGAAACACCATATATTTT
CASKGESSGNTIYF
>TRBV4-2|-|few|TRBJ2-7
TGTGCCAGCAGCCAAGAAGCAGCCGGATCCTACGAGCAGTACTTC
CASSQEAAGSYEQYF
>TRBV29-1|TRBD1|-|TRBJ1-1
TGCAGCGTTAACCGGGACAGGGGGCTGATGAACACTGAAGCTTTCTTT
CSVNRDRGLMNTEAFF
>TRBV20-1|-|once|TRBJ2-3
TGCAGTGCTAGAGAGCGCGCCGGGGATACGCAGTATTTT
CSARERAGDTQYF
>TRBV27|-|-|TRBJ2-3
TGTGCCAGCAGTCCAATTGGAGTGCTAAGCGCTTGGTTCACAGATACGCAGTATTTT
CASSPIGVLSAWFTDTQYF
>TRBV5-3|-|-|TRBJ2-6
TGTGCCAGCCGCCCGGGACCAAAAAGAACTGGGGCCAACGTCCTGACTTTC
CASRPGPKRTGANVLTF
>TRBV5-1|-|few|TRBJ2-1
TGCGCCAGCCGGGCGAGTCGAAGGGTTAATGAGCAGTTCTTC
CASRASRRVNEQFF
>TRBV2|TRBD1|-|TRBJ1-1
TGTGCCAGCAAAACAGGGGGCCCTGAAGCTTTCTTT
CASKTGGPEAFF
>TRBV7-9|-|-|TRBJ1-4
TGTGCCAGCAGCCCCCCCAACAGGGTGGCTGAAAAACTGTTTTTT
CASSPPNRVAEKLFF
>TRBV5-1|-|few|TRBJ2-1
TGCGCCAGCAGCTTGGCCCGCTCGGCGGATGAGCAGTTCTTC
CASSLARSADEQFF
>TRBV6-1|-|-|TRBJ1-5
TGTGCCAGCAGCGAAAACGGACAGCCTGTCGGTCAGCCCCAGCATTTT
CASSENGQPVGQPQHF
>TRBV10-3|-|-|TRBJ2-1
TGTGCCATCAGTTCGCTAAGGGGGAATGAGCAGTTCTTC
CAISSLRGNEQFF
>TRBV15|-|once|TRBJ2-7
TGTGCCACCAGCAGAGATCTTCTAGGGAGCCTCTACGAGCAGTACTTC
CATSRDLLGSLYEQYF
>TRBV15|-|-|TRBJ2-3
TGTGCCACCAGCAAGTCCCTAACGGGCACAGATACGCAGTATTTT
CATSKSLTGTDTQYF
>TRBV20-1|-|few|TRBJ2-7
TGCAGTGCCCCGGGCCAGTTGAGTCGCGAGCAGTACTTC
CSAPGQLSREQYF
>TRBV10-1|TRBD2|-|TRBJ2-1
TGCGCCAGCAGTACCGGGACTAGGTCCAATGAGCAGTTCTTC
CASSTGTRSNEQFF
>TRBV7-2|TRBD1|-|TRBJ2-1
TGTGCCAGCTGTCGGGACAGAGCTTACAATGAGCAGTCCTTC
CASCRDRAYNEQSF
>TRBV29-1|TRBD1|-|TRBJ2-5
TGCAGCGTTGAAGCGGGGACAGGGAGAGATGAGCAGTACTTC
CSVEAGTGRDEQYF
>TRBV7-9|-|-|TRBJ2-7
TGTGCCAGCAGCTTAGGAGCAGGGATGGACTACGAGCAGTACTTC
CASSLGAGMDYEQYF
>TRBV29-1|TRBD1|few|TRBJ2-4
TGCAGTGAGGACAGGGTGACCAAAAACATTCAGTACTTC
CSEDRVTKNIQYF
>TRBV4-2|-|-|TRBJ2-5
TGTGCCAGCAGCCCTTACGCCGGGACCCAGTACTTC
CASSPYAGTQYF
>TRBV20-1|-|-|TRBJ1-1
TGCAGTGCCTCCCCGGGGCGAGTGAACACTGAAGCTTTCTTT
CSASPGRVNTEAFF